The next 21 T cell receptor beta chains were all read from a single sample in a study of cytomegalovirus exposure and HLA in healthy donors. Amplification used 60 Vbeta primers and 13 Jbeta primers. Sequencing used immunoSEQ multiplex PCR; TCRdb keeps in-frame clones, though not all of them. The data show about 94,000 clones, under 80% seen once. Sequenced material: PBMCs. The origin of the receptors is a man in his forties or fifties in good health and CMV-seropositive.

This chain connects TRBV6-5 to TRBJ1-5; TRBD1 might be the D (6 bases). With 6 bases removed from V and 8 bases from J, the gap between germline ends came to 20 bases. This CDR3 is 15 amino acids long. Germline loops: CDR1 MNHEY, CDR2 SVGAGI. The CDR3 loop reads CASRSTGLGGEPQHF. CDR3 DNA: TGTGCCAGCAGGTCCACAGGGCTGGGGGGGGAGCCCCAGCATTTT.

This sequence joins TRBV7-9 and TRBJ2-7; D is uncertain. There are 14 residues in the CDR3. The germline V gene encodes CDR1 SEHNR and CDR2 FQNEAQ (reference sequence). V lost 6 bases to trimming and J lost 2 bases, with 14 bases between them. This chain's CDR3 is CASSYPDGAYEQYF. Written as DNA, the CDR3 is TGTGCCAGCAGTTATCCCGACGGAGCCTACGAGCAGTACTTC. Filled out from reference TRBV7-9 and TRBJ2-7, the complete variable domain reads DTGVSQNPRHKITKRGQNVTFRCDPISEHNRLYWYRQTLGQGPEFLTYFQNEAQLEKSRLLSDRFSAERPKGSFSTLEIQRTEQGDSAMYLCASSYPDGAYEQYFGPGTRLTVT.

V and J are TRBV4-2 and TRBJ2-5, with 14 bases lining up with TRBD2. The V gene end was trimmed by 2 bases and the J gene end by 5 bases; junction bases not matched to a gene: 4. CDR1 is LGHNA and CDR2 is YNFKEQ in the germline V gene. CDR3 length equals 16 residues. This chain's CDR3 is CASSQLTSGGAETQYF. DNA for the CDR3: TGTGCCAGCAGCCAACTGACTAGCGGGGGGGCGGAGACCCAGTACTTC.

The CDR3 protein is CASSLALRDTQYF. The CDR3 DNA follows: TGCGCCAGCAGCCTGGCCCTGCGGGATACGCAGTATTTT. The rearrangement links TRBV4-1 to TRBJ2-3; D unclear. Germline values: CDR1 MGHRA, CDR2 YSYEKL. The CDR3 extends over 13 amino acids. V was clipped by 4 bases and J by 6 bases, with 11 bases between them.

The chain joins TRBV5-1 to TRBJ2-3; TRBD2 agrees at 8 bases. Germline CDR1 reads SGHRS; CDR2 reads YFSETQ. With 0 bases clipped from V and 0 bases from J, the junction kept 9 bases outside the gene matches. The CDR3 runs 18 residues. The CDR3 region has the DNA TGCGCCAGCAGCTTGGGGAGGACTAGCCCTCCTAGCACAGATACGCAGTATTTT. It specifies CASSLGRTSPPSTDTQYF.

This clone has more than one count but fewer than ten. The chain is built from TRBV5-6 and TRBJ2-1; D is possibly TRBD2 (6 bases). Trimming stripped 4 bases from V and 0 bases from J, with 20 bases between. Germline CDR1 and CDR2: SGHDT and YYEEEE. There are 18 residues in the CDR3. In nucleotides, the CDR3 is TGTGCCAGCAGCGACCCAGGCGGGGTCTGGAGCTCCTACAATGAGCAGTTCTTC. Its translation is CASSDPGGVWSSYNEQFF. Filled out from reference TRBV5-6 and TRBJ2-1, the complete variable domain reads DAGVTQSPTHLIKTRGQQVTLRCSPKSGHDTVSWYQQALGQGPQFIFQYYEEEERQRGNFPDRFSGHQFPNYSSELNVNALLLGDSALYLCASSDPGGVWSSYNEQFFGPGTRLTVL.

The CDR3 nucleotides read TGTGCCAGCAGTCCACAGGCCTTAGCGGGAGGGCCAGGTTACGAGCAGTACTTC. Its protein is CASSPQALAGGPGYEQYF. This chain uses TRBV27 with TRBJ2-7; 11 bases line up with TRBD2. J was trimmed by 4 bases and V by 5 bases; bases with no gene match: 16. The germline CDR1 and CDR2 sequences are MNHEY and SMNVEV (reference sequence). The CDR3 is 18 residues long.

The chain has TRBV2 and TRBJ2-5; 10 nucleotides match TRBD1. CDR1 is SNHLY and CDR2 is FYNNEI in the germline V gene. The CDR3 length is 14 residues. The V gene end was trimmed by 4 bases and the J gene end by 4 bases; junction bases not matched to a gene: 3. The CDR3: CASSGQGARETQYF. The CDR3 coding sequence is TGTGCCAGCAGTGGACAGGGGGCCCGAGAGACCCAGTACTTC.

This chain joins TRBV18 and TRBJ2-1, with TRBD1 identical over 10 bases. The CDR3 runs to 16 residues. Germline values: CDR1 KGHSH, CDR2 LQKENI. The V and J ends lost 3 bases and 6 bases, in that order; junction bases with no gene match: 8. CDR3 protein: CASSPLGTGVVNEQFF. The CDR3 nucleotides are TGTGCCAGCTCACCCCTCGGGACAGGGGTCGTCAATGAGCAGTTCTTC.

This chain uses TRBV6-5 with TRBJ1-5; TRBD1 is a possible D gene (6 bases). V was cut by 5 bases and J by 2 bases, with 13 bases left in between. Germline V gene data show CDR1 as MNHEY and CDR2 as SVGAGI. The CDR3 runs to 15 residues. This CDR3 is CASSGPGDGNQPQHF. In DNA form, the CDR3 reads TGTGCCAGCAGTGGCCCAGGGGATGGCAATCAGCCCCAGCATTTT.

The chain employs TRBV5-1 and TRBJ1-1; TRBD1 is a possible D gene (5 bases). Germline CDR1 reads SGHRS; CDR2 reads YFSETQ. Trimming pared 7 bases from V and 5 bases from J, leaving 18 bases between. This CDR3 comprises 14 residues. The DNA of the CDR3 is TGCGCCAGCGGGGTTGGACATCACGGAACTGAAGCTTTCTTT. The encoded protein is CASGVGHHGTEAFF.

The chain uses TRBV10-2 and TRBJ2-2; 15 nucleotides match TRBD2. After removal of 3 bases from V and 4 bases from J, the junction contained 12 bases not matched to a gene. Germline CDR1 reads WSHSY; CDR2 reads SAAADI. This CDR3 spans 20 amino acids. The CDR3 protein is CASSDSQGLAGGPLTGELFF. The CDR3 DNA sequence: TGCGCCAGCAGTGACTCCCAAGGACTAGCGGGAGGGCCCCTCACCGGGGAGCTGTTTTTT.

The CDR3 sequence is CASSLGASGGQETQYF. The DNA of the CDR3 is TGTGCCAGCAGCTTGGGGGCTAGCGGGGGGCAAGAGACCCAGTACTTC. This chain connects TRBV5-8 to TRBJ2-5; 11 bases are a match to TRBD2. Germline-derived CDR1 and CDR2 are SGHTS and YDEGEE. This CDR3 has 16 residues. With 0 bases clipped from V and 2 bases from J, the junction kept 3 bases outside the gene matches.

The V gene is TRBV10-3, the J gene TRBJ2-7; perhaps TRBD1 as D (7 bases). V lost 5 bases and J lost 5, with 22 bases in between. This CDR3 contains 16 residues. Per the germline V gene, CDR1 is ENHRY and CDR2 is SYGVKD. The CDR3 DNA is TGTGCCATCAGTAGGGGGCGGGATAACCAACGACACGAGCAGTACTTC. This gives the protein CAISRGRDNQRHEQYF.

This clone was counted ten times or more. V and J are TRBV2 and TRBJ2-7; tentative D call: TRBD2 (5 bases). V was shortened by 1 base and J by 0 bases, with 10 bases between the two germline ends. CDR1 is SNHLY, CDR2 FYNNEI, per germline. The CDR3 loop spans 15 amino acids. DNA for the CDR3: TGTGCCAGCAGTGAAGTCGTGGGGAGCTCCTACGAGCAGTACTTC. Translating it yields CASSEVVGSSYEQYF.

This rearrangement joins TRBV2 to TRBJ2-1; 8 nucleotides line up with TRBD2. Per germline, CDR1 SNHLY and CDR2 FYNNEI. The CDR3 length is 15 residues. V lost 8 bases to trimming and J lost 3 bases; unmatched junction nucleotides: 9. CDR3 residues: CASPATSAFYNEQFF. CDR3 nucleotides: TGTGCCAGCCCCGCGACTAGCGCCTTCTACAATGAGCAGTTCTTC. The whole variable domain, filled in from reference TRBV2 and TRBJ2-1, reads EPEVTQTPSHQVTQMGQEVILRCVPISNHLYFYWYRQILGQKVEFLVSFYNNEISEKSEIFDDQFSVERPDGSNFTLKIRSTKLEDSAMYFCASPATSAFYNEQFFGPGTRLTVL.

The chain couples TRBV27 to TRBJ1-5; D gene uncertain. Trimming removed 6 bases from V and 3 bases from J, with 12 bases in between. The CDR3 length is 14 residues. From germline, CDR1 is MNHEY and CDR2 SMNVEV (reference sequence). The DNA of the CDR3 is TGTGCCAGCAGCCCGCGGAGGTACAATCAGCCCCAGCATTTT. Protein: CASSPRRYNQPQHF.

Only a few counts were recorded for this clone. The chain joins TRBV11-2 to TRBJ1-6; D perhaps matches TRBD1 (6 bases). The V end lost 5 bases, the J end lost 8 bases, and 13 bases lay between the germline ends. Germline CDR1 SGHAT, CDR2 FQNNGV. The CDR3 runs 14 residues. Written as DNA, the CDR3 is TGTGCCAGCAGCCTACAGGGTTACGATTCACCCCTCCACTTT. As protein: CASSLQGYDSPLHF.

This clone was seen just once. This chain links TRBV9 with TRBJ2-5; 10 nucleotides line up with TRBD2. Losses at the gene ends were 5 bases for V and 4 bases for J; bases not matched to a gene: 8. Germline lookup yields CDR1 SGDLS and CDR2 YYNGEE. The CDR3 loop spans 15 amino acids. The CDR3 spells CASSERTSGLETQYF. The CDR3 DNA follows: TGTGCCAGCAGTGAAAGGACTAGCGGCCTAGAGACCCAGTACTTC.

This clone was observed a few times. The gene calls are TRBV10-3 and TRBJ2-7, with D possibly TRBD2 on 6 matching bases. The CDR3 length is 14 residues. Germline CDR1 and CDR2: ENHRY and SYGVKD. Trimming stripped 4 bases from V and 2 bases from J, with 12 bases between. The CDR3 is CAISGASVTYEQYF. CDR3 in DNA: TGTGCCATCAGTGGTGCTAGCGTCACCTACGAGCAGTACTTC.

The chain recombines TRBV5-6 with TRBJ2-7; unclear D gene. V lost 0 bases to trimming and J lost 2 bases, with 9 bases between them. This CDR3 is 14 amino acids long. CDR1 and CDR2 from the germline V gene are SGHDT and YYEEEE. This CDR3 reads CASSLGYRTYEQYF. CDR3 nucleotide sequence: TGTGCCAGCAGCTTGGGCTATCGAACCTACGAGCAGTACTTC.